A selection of T cell receptor beta chains follows, all from one sample in a study of T-cell reconstitution after alpha-beta-depleted transplantation in children. MiXCR, applied by TCRdb to the PCR reads, yields one record per CDR3 protein. The data contain over 85,000 distinct CDR3 sequences, roughly 7.2% of them singletons. Source: PBMCs, taken before TCRalphabeta/CD19-depleted stem cell transplant. Receptors were obtained from a boy aged 2-9 years with acute lymphoblastic leukemia, due to receive a stem cell transplant. Both conserved end residues are part of each CDR3. D genes are given only for firm matches. The size field is filled for only some rows; it gives once, few, many or a size class.

v_gene: TRBV7-9
d_gene: TRBD1
j_gene: TRBJ2-5
abundance: few
CDR3aa: CASSSDRALGEETQYF
CDR3nt: TGTGCCAGCAGCTCCGACAGGGCCCTAGGAGAGGAGACCCAGTACTTC

v_gene: TRBV7-2
d_gene: .
j_gene: TRBJ2-3
abundance: many
CDR3aa: CASRSGGTTSTDTQYF
CDR3nt: TGTGCCAGCAGATCAGGCGGCACCACTAGCACAGATACGCAGTATTTT

v_gene: TRBV14
d_gene: .
j_gene: TRBJ1-1
abundance: .
CDR3aa: CASSQVQGMNTEAFF
CDR3nt: TGTGCCAGCAGCCAAGTTCAGGGGATGAACACTGAAGCTTTCTTT

v_gene: TRBV3-1
d_gene: .
j_gene: TRBJ1-3
abundance: many
CDR3aa: CASSRQDSGNTIYF
CDR3nt: TGTGCCAGCAGCCGACAGGATTCTGGAAACACCATATATTTT

v_gene: TRBV18
d_gene: TRBD2
j_gene: TRBJ2-1
abundance: few
CDR3aa: CASSPFSSGAYNEQFF
CDR3nt: TGTGCCAGCTCACCGTTCTCTAGCGGGGCGTACAATGAGCAGTTCTTC

v_gene: TRBV7-3
d_gene: .
j_gene: TRBJ1-3
abundance: .
CDR3aa: CASHSLRAICSGNTIYF
CDR3nt: TGTGCCTCACACTCACTAAGAGCTATCTGCTCTGGAAACACCATATATTTT

v_gene: TRBV5-6
d_gene: .
j_gene: TRBJ2-1
abundance: many
CDR3aa: CASSGTSYNEQFF
CDR3nt: TGTGCCAGCAGCGGGACCTCCTACAATGAGCAGTTCTTC

v_gene: TRBV12-3/TRBV12-4
d_gene: TRBD2
j_gene: TRBJ2-5
abundance: .
CDR3aa: CASSFRGGNQETQYF
CDR3nt: TGTGCCAGCAGTTTCCGGGGGGGCAACCAAGAGACCCAGTACTTC

v_gene: TRBV20-1
d_gene: .
j_gene: TRBJ2-1
abundance: many
CDR3aa: CSASRGLVSGEQFF
CDR3nt: TGCAGTGCTAGTCGGGGTCTGGTCAGTGGAGAGCAGTTCTTC

v_gene: TRBV4-1
d_gene: .
j_gene: TRBJ1-1
abundance: few
CDR3aa: CASSHTQRRAEAFF
CDR3nt: TGCGCCAGCAGCCACACGCAAAGGAGGGCTGAAGCTTTCTTT

v_gene: TRBV5-1
d_gene: TRBD1
j_gene: TRBJ2-7
abundance: medium-sized
CDR3aa: CASSVRDRGRGEQYF
CDR3nt: TGCGCCAGCAGCGTCCGGGACAGGGGCCGAGGCGAGCAGTACTTC

v_gene: TRBV29-1
d_gene: .
j_gene: TRBJ2-7
abundance: .
CDR3aa: CSVEVGEIEQYF
CDR3nt: TGCAGCGTTGAAGTAGGGGAGATCGAGCAGTACTTC

v_gene: TRBV28
d_gene: .
j_gene: TRBJ2-2
abundance: .
CDR3aa: CASSLRPRNTGELFF
CDR3nt: TGTGCCAGCAGTTTACGGCCGCGGAACACCGGGGAGCTGTTTTTT

v_gene: TRBV12-3/TRBV12-4
d_gene: TRBD2
j_gene: TRBJ2-1
abundance: many
CDR3aa: CASSESGASYNEQFF
CDR3nt: TGTGCCAGCAGTGAGAGCGGGGCCTCCTACAATGAGCAGTTCTTC

v_gene: TRBV6-1
d_gene: TRBD1
j_gene: TRBJ2-2
abundance: many
CDR3aa: CASSDDRDSGELFF
CDR3nt: TGTGCCAGCAGTGACGACAGGGATTCCGGGGAGCTGTTTTTT

v_gene: TRBV20-1
d_gene: .
j_gene: TRBJ2-7
abundance: few
CDR3aa: CSASPNFDLSYEQYF
CDR3nt: TGCAGTGCTAGTCCGAACTTTGACCTCTCCTACGAGCAGTACTTC

v_gene: TRBV9
d_gene: TRBD2
j_gene: TRBJ2-7
abundance: .
CDR3aa: CASSVGSGGPYEQYF
CDR3nt: TGTGCCAGCAGCGTAGGGTCGGGGGGGCCCTACGAGCAGTACTTC

v_gene: TRBV14
d_gene: .
j_gene: TRBJ2-5
abundance: .
CDR3aa: CASSQDPGDVETQYF
CDR3nt: TGTGCCAGCAGCCAAGATCCCGGGGACGTGGAGACCCAGTACTTC

v_gene: TRBV10-2
d_gene: TRBD1
j_gene: TRBJ1-1
abundance: many
CDR3aa: CASGQGSEAFF
CDR3nt: TGCGCCAGCGGACAGGGGAGTGAAGCTTTCTTT

v_gene: TRBV20-1
d_gene: TRBD1
j_gene: TRBJ1-2
abundance: few
CDR3aa: CSATGDYGYTF
CDR3nt: TGCAGTGCCACAGGGGACTATGGCTACACCTTC

v_gene: TRBV7-8
d_gene: TRBD2
j_gene: TRBJ2-3
abundance: .
CDR3aa: CASSFPPSSGVDTQYF
CDR3nt: TGTGCCAGCAGCTTCCCTCCCTCTAGCGGGGTAGATACGCAGTATTTT

v_gene: TRBV4-2
d_gene: TRBD2
j_gene: TRBJ2-1
abundance: many
CDR3aa: CASSQDRVASGTFYNEQFF
CDR3nt: TGTGCCAGCAGCCAAGATCGAGTTGCTAGCGGGACCTTTTACAATGAGCAGTTCTTC

v_gene: TRBV5-5
d_gene: .
j_gene: TRBJ2-5
abundance: .
CDR3aa: CASSLPSGAQYF
CDR3nt: TGTGCCAGCAGCTTGCCCTCGGGGGCCCAGTACTTC

v_gene: TRBV5-1
d_gene: .
j_gene: TRBJ1-3
abundance: few
CDR3aa: CASSPVGGGGLSGNTIYF
CDR3nt: TGCGCCAGCAGCCCGGTAGGGGGGGGCGGCCTCTCTGGAAACACCATATATTTT

v_gene: TRBV3-1
d_gene: .
j_gene: TRBJ2-5
abundance: many
CDR3aa: CASSQVERRPSETQYF
CDR3nt: TGTGCCAGCAGCCAAGTCGAACGCCGACCCTCAGAGACCCAGTACTTC

v_gene: TRBV5-4
d_gene: .
j_gene: TRBJ1-1
abundance: many
CDR3aa: CASSLGQVNTEAFF
CDR3nt: TGTGCCAGCAGCTTGGGACAGGTGAACACTGAAGCTTTCTTT

v_gene: TRBV20-1
d_gene: TRBD2
j_gene: TRBJ2-5
abundance: .
CDR3aa: CSARGTSGALETQYF
CDR3nt: TGCAGTGCTAGGGGGACTAGCGGGGCTCTAGAGACCCAGTACTTC

v_gene: TRBV7-2
d_gene: .
j_gene: TRBJ2-1
abundance: .
CDR3aa: CASSLFGGKNEQFF
CDR3nt: TGTGCCAGCAGCTTATTTGGCGGGAAAAATGAGCAGTTCTTC

v_gene: TRBV5-6
d_gene: TRBD2
j_gene: TRBJ2-7
abundance: few
CDR3aa: CASSLAPSGGAYEQYF
CDR3nt: TGTGCCAGCAGCTTGGCCCCTAGCGGGGGAGCCTACGAGCAGTACTTC

v_gene: TRBV18
d_gene: .
j_gene: TRBJ2-1
abundance: few
CDR3aa: CASSPNAADAEFF
CDR3nt: TGTGCCAGCTCACCAAATGCTGCCGATGCAGAGTTCTTC

v_gene: TRBV6-1
d_gene: .
j_gene: TRBJ2-7
abundance: few
CDR3aa: CASSGPRSPTYEQYF
CDR3nt: TGTGCCAGCAGTGGGCCGAGAAGTCCGACCTACGAGCAGTACTTC

v_gene: TRBV7-2
d_gene: .
j_gene: TRBJ2-7
abundance: few
CDR3aa: CASSVDVTYEQYF
CDR3nt: TGTGCCAGCAGCGTCGACGTGACCTACGAGCAGTACTTC

v_gene: TRBV5-1
d_gene: TRBD1
j_gene: TRBJ1-6
abundance: medium-sized
CDR3aa: CASSLETGATGSPLHF
CDR3nt: TGCGCCAGCAGCTTGGAGACAGGGGCCACGGGTTCACCCCTCCACTTT

v_gene: TRBV28
d_gene: TRBD2
j_gene: TRBJ2-5
abundance: many
CDR3aa: CASSSYERGGLETQYF
CDR3nt: TGTGCCAGCAGTTCCTATGAGCGGGGGGGTCTAGAGACCCAGTACTTC

v_gene: TRBV28
d_gene: .
j_gene: TRBJ1-5
abundance: .
CDR3aa: CASSFGRDQPQHF
CDR3nt: TGTGCCAGCAGTTTCGGCCGGGATCAGCCCCAGCATTTT

v_gene: TRBV7-9
d_gene: .
j_gene: TRBJ1-1
abundance: many
CDR3aa: CASSLPTEAFF
CDR3nt: TGTGCCAGCAGCTTACCCACTGAAGCTTTCTTT

v_gene: TRBV7-9
d_gene: .
j_gene: TRBJ1-4
abundance: few
CDR3aa: CASSLGYRPDEKLFF
CDR3nt: TGTGCCAGCAGCTTAGGATACAGGCCCGATGAAAAACTGTTTTTT

v_gene: TRBV12-3/TRBV12-4
d_gene: .
j_gene: TRBJ2-2
abundance: many
CDR3aa: CASSMGSAEGGELFF
CDR3nt: TGTGCCAGCAGTATGGGCTCGGCAGAGGGCGGGGAGCTGTTTTTT

v_gene: TRBV7-8
d_gene: TRBD2
j_gene: TRBJ2-1
abundance: many
CDR3aa: CASSLVFVVWRGGYNEQFF
CDR3nt: TGTGCCAGCAGCTTAGTCTTCGTTGTCTGGCGGGGGGGTTACAATGAGCAGTTCTTC

v_gene: TRBV5-1
d_gene: .
j_gene: TRBJ2-3
abundance: many
CDR3aa: CASSGWTSRDTDTQYF
CDR3nt: TGCGCCAGCAGCGGATGGACATCGCGAGACACAGATACGCAGTATTTT

v_gene: TRBV5-1
d_gene: TRBD2
j_gene: TRBJ2-3
abundance: many
CDR3aa: CASSLAGRGDSDTQYF
CDR3nt: TGCGCCAGCAGCTTGGCTGGACGGGGGGATTCAGATACGCAGTATTTT

v_gene: TRBV20-1
d_gene: .
j_gene: TRBJ2-7
abundance: many
CDR3aa: CSGGAWAEQYF
CDR3nt: TGCAGTGGGGGGGCCTGGGCCGAGCAGTACTTC

v_gene: TRBV6-1
d_gene: .
j_gene: TRBJ1-1
abundance: many
CDR3aa: CASSEPQGMNTEAFF
CDR3nt: TGTGCCAGCAGTGAACCCCAGGGCATGAACACTGAAGCTTTCTTT

v_gene: TRBV28
d_gene: .
j_gene: TRBJ1-1
abundance: .
CDR3aa: CASSSPSPPRTEAFF
CDR3nt: TGTGCCAGCAGTTCACCCTCCCCGCCCAGGACTGAAGCTTTCTTT

v_gene: TRBV5-1
d_gene: TRBD1
j_gene: TRBJ2-1
abundance: many
CDR3aa: CASSIGDRSYNEQFF
CDR3nt: TGCGCCAGCAGTATAGGGGACAGATCCTACAATGAGCAGTTCTTC